The rows below give T cell receptor beta chains drawn from one sample of a study of blood T cells in healthy people across ages. A single record per CDR3 protein comes from TCRdb applying MiXCR to the 5' RACE reads. The table lists 500,000 to 700,000 distinct CDR3 sequences, approximately 30% of them singletons. Sequencing was done on a sample of blood. The receptors shown here come from a woman aged 80 or older in good health. The CDR3 runs from the conserved cysteine through the conserved F or W. The order of the fields is D gene, V gene, clone size, J gene, CDR3 protein, CDR3 DNA. D genes are given only for firm matches. Clone size appears in some rows only: once, few, many, or a class for an expanded clone.

.	TRBV20-1	many	TRBJ2-3	CSSGGAAIGTDTQYF	TGCAGTTCTGGCGGGGCGGCCATCGGGACAGATACGCAGTATTTT
.	TRBV4-1	many	TRBJ2-3	CASSQDPSSDTQYF	TGCGCCAGCAGCCAAGACCCTAGCTCAGATACGCAGTATTTT
TRBD1	TRBV7-2	.	TRBJ2-5	CASSLGGTVKTQYF	TGTGCCAGCAGCTTAGGGGGGACAGTGAAGACCCAGTACTTC
.	TRBV5-1	.	TRBJ2-4	CASSLESGPNIQYF	TGCGCCAGCAGCTTGGAATCGGGACCAAACATTCAGTACTTC
.	TRBV5-1	many	TRBJ2-7	CASSLGTLTQYEQYF	TGCGCCAGCAGCTTGGGGACCTTAACCCAGTACGAGCAGTACTTC
TRBD1	TRBV7-3	many	TRBJ1-2	CASSLTRGQGSDGYTF	TGTGCCAGCAGCTTAACTCGGGGACAGGGGAGCGATGGCTACACCTTC
TRBD1	TRBV9	many	TRBJ2-1	CASTLQGYGNEQFF	TGTGCCAGCACCCTACAGGGGTACGGCAATGAGCAGTTCTTC
TRBD2	TRBV9	many	TRBJ2-1	CASSVAMAGRGGDEQFF	TGTGCCAGCAGCGTAGCTATGGCGGGACGGGGGGGCGATGAGCAGTTCTTC
.	TRBV20-1	.	TRBJ1-5	CSALRGYNQPQHF	TGCAGTGCCCTCCGGGGGTACAATCAGCCCCAGCATTTT
TRBD1	TRBV30	.	TRBJ1-4	CAWNSDRGNEKRFF	TGTGCCTGGAACTCGGACAGGGGGAATGAAAAACGGTTTTTT